This record concerns one T cell receptor (beta chain) sequence. Its target antigen remains unknown. Qualities for individual bases were not recorded, and no much larger clone is one base off. The source of the sample is a study of T-cell memory formation after mild COVID-19 (dated by TCRdb to the early 2020s). Looking at the study overall: TCR sequence clusters from the two donors were found to be largely donor specific. T-cell clones expanding and contracting after mild COVID-19 in a couple of donors were tracked by longitudinal TCRalpha and TCRbeta repertoire sequencing. Two young, previously healthy adult volunteers, one female and one male, were included in the cohort.

The instrument given in TCRdb is Illumina NovaSeq 6000. Using 5'RACE with constant-segment primers, TCRalpha and TCRbeta cDNA libraries were constructed, with sample barcodes and unique molecular identifiers added in the process. Trizol reagent was used to extract RNA from every sample. The libraries were amplified in two PCR steps, and the second step added a second sample barcode and Illumina TruSeq adapters. Sequencing of the libraries was done on an Illumina NovaSeq, producing 2 x 150 bp paired-end reads. In the authors' own workflow: Reads were demultiplexed and collapsed into UMI-guided consensus sequences with migec v1.2.7. With mixcr v2.1.11, UMI consensuses were aligned to TRA and TRB V and J templates and assembled into clonotypes. A clonotype was counted as expanded or contracted only when both edgeR and NoisET called the clonotype significant, with the noise models trained on biological replicates. For edgeR calls, the thresholds were a false discovery rate-adjusted p below 0.01 and a log2 fold-change of 1. As an exploratory analysis of dynamics, max-normalized trajectories of the 1000 most abundant clonotypes were examined by PCA with hierarchical clustering. Separately sequenced CD4+ and CD8+ repertoires were used to assign the CD4 or CD8 phenotype of responding clones. The public sequencing data were trimmed at Q25 with fastp and processed into clonotypes with MiXCR by TCRdb, which kept only in-frame beta chains. Entries are consolidated by CDR3 protein sequence, retaining the most common genes and DNA. The V and J calls here are based on TCRdb, not the publication. Here the sample has 400,000 to 500,000 distinct CDR3 sequences; 20% to 25% occur a single time. Clones ranked in the top ten supply about 10% of the sample.

Ficoll-Paque density gradient centrifugation was the method used to isolate PBMCs. From the cysteine up to the phenylalanine, the CDR3 has a length of 15 residues. Only the CDR3 DNA stays, 45 bases, in frame from base 1. The germline ends are 13 bases apart after V is trimmed by 6 bases and J by 1 base. General conclusions and limits of the study: Whether the second-wave clones peaking on day 37 were SARS-CoV-2 specific was not confirmed. Clones contracting from day 15 to 85 had balanced CD4/CD8 phenotypes, while a second wave expanding from day 15 to 37 was biased towards CD4+. The study covered only two mild cases, and larger cohorts including severe cases with pre-infection samples were considered necessary. The detection of some responding clones in pre-infection memory suggests that pre-existing cross-reactive memory T cells joined the SARS-CoV-2 response. Contracting CD4+ clones appeared mostly in the CM and EM memory subsets, whereas CD8+ clones were enriched in EMRA.

In this chain, TRBV12-3 or TRBV12-4 is recombined with TRBJ1-5; a weak D assignment points to TRBD1 (5 bases agree). This TCR came from an adult woman who had mild COVID-19 (a few samples of this study predate the infection). The sample titles of this study are shuffled in the database, so cell type and time point are left out; the donor was told from shared clones. The sample consisted of PBMCs or a T cell subset sorted from them (not recorded which). The sequenced DNA is TGTGCCAGCAGACCCGGGGCGCTAAGCAATCAGCCCCAGCATTTT. Translated, this gives CASRPGALSNQPQHF.